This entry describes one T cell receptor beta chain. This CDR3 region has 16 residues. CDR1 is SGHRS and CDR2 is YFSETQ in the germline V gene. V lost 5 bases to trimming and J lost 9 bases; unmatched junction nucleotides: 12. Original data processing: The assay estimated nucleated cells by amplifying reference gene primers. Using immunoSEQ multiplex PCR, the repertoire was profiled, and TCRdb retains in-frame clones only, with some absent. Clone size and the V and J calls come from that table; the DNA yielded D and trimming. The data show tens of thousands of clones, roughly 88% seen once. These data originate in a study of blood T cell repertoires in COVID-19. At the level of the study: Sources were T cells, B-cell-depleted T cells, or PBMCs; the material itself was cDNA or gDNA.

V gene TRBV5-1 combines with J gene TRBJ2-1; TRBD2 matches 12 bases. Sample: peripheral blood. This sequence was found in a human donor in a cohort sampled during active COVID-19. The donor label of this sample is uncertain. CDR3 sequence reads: CASRPTPSGGAPEQFF. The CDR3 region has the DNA TGCGCCAGCAGACCCACCCCTAGCGGGGGGGCCCCTGAGCAGTTCTTC.